The clone carrying this T cell receptor (beta chain) came up many times. The entry originates in a study of T cells in Graves' hyperthyroidism and ophthalmopathy. Amplified TCR beta CDR3 regions derived from RNA transcripts. Researchers ran a first-round RT-PCR on the TCR CDR3 using the HTBI primer set. TCRdb called the multiplex PCR reads again in MiXCR, with one record for every CDR3 protein. The data contain 500,000 or so distinct CDR3 sequences, 15% to 20% of them seen just once; the ten biggest clones take up 25% to 35%. The CDR3 runs to 15 residues. Germline-derived CDR1 and CDR2 are DFQATT and SNEGSKA (reference sequence). The V end lost 0 bases, the J end lost 6 bases, and 18 bases lay between the germline ends.

Material for sequencing was blood. The chain joins TRBV20-1 to TRBJ2-7; a possible D gene is TRBD1 (5 bases). The origin of this receptor is a woman in her thirties with Graves' ophthalmopathy. CDR3 region: CSARDQGDLTREQYF. CDR3 DNA: TGCAGTGCTAGAGATCAGGGCGATTTGACCCGCGAGCAGTACTTC.